The clone carrying this TCR beta chain has only one observation. As yet, its antigen is unknown. The data were obtained in a study of CD8+CD57+ T cells in acquired aplastic anemia. About the study: Quantities of DNA derived from sorted CD4+ and CD8+ cells averaged roughly 3 ug.

Genomic DNA provided the template from which TCR beta VDJ and CDR3 profiles were obtained. A single record per CDR3 protein comes from TCRdb applying MiXCR to the reads. The sample lists about 260,000 distinct CDR3 sequences; less than 85% were seen once. The germline CDR1 and CDR2 sequences are SGDLS and YYNGEE. The CDR3 is 17 amino acids. Trimming removed 0 bases from V and 6 bases from J, with 19 bases in between. Patients included in sequencing had previously demonstrated CD8+CD57+ cell expansion by flow cytometry. Study results and caveats: Patients shared 25 to 35 CD8+ CDR3 sequences with controls. For CD8+ Simpson's diversity, patients and controls showed no significant difference.

The sequenced sample was sorted CD4+, CD8+, or CD8+CD57+ T cells (not recorded which) from PBMCs. V gene TRBV9 combines with J gene TRBJ1-5, with D tentatively TRBD1 (5 bases). This sequence originates from a human donor with aplastic anemia. CDR3 sequence (DNA): TGTGCCAGCAGCGTAGGGGCAGGGAGCACAGATACTCAGCCCCAGCATTTT. Translating it yields CASSVGAGSTDTQPQHF.